This T cell receptor (beta chain) was captured by sequencing in a study of cytomegalovirus exposure and HLA in healthy donors. Study results and limitations: A missense DCLRE1C variant was associated with V- and J-gene trimming of TCR beta chains in a later analysis, and an independent cohort replicated the association. The classifier reportedly diagnosed cytomegalovirus status with high sensitivity and specificity.

Only one count was recorded for this clone. Antigen specificity is unknown. The germline CDR1 and CDR2 sequences are GTSNPN and SVGIG (reference sequence). V trimming: 1 base; J trimming: 6 bases; junction bases outside the gene matches: 5. The CDR3 runs to 14 residues. The PCR made use of 60 Vbeta and 13 Jbeta primers. Produced via immunoSEQ multiplex PCR; TCRdb's table is partial and in-frame only. The sample carries some 120,000 clones, approximately 80% recorded once. The clonotype comes from a man younger than 40 in good health and CMV-seronegative. Material for sequencing was PBMCs. This chain connects TRBV30 to TRBJ2-2, with TRBD1 matching over 7 bases. Written as DNA, the CDR3 is TGTGCCTGGAGTGGCGAAGGGGGCTCCGGGGAGCTGTTTTTT. This codes for CAWSGEGGSGELFF.